These 11 T cell receptor beta chains originate from one sample sequenced in a study of CD8+ T cells in alopecia areata. Treatment reported: oral pan-JAK inhibitor, 5-10 mg twice daily. cDNA prepared by RNA extraction and subsequent reverse transcription served as the template for sequencing. Only in-frame clones appear in the TCRdb table, and some are missing; sequencing was by immunoSEQ multiplex PCR. This table has approximately 210,000 clones, 64% appearing once. Sequenced material: CD4+ T cells sorted from blood, taken between weeks 49 and 50, from a patient treated with tofacitinib. The receptors stem from a human donor with alopecia areata.

V gene TRBV2 combines with J gene TRBJ2-6, with D possibly TRBD2 on 5 matching bases. This CDR3 is built from 15 residues. V lost 8 bases, J lost 0 bases, and 11 bases lay in between. Germline V gene sequence: CDR1 SNHLY, CDR2 FYNNEI. This chain's CDR3 is CASGFGNSGANVLTF. The DNA of the CDR3 is TGTGCCAGCGGTTTCGGGAACTCTGGGGCCAACGTCCTGACTTTC.

The chain joins TRBV27 to TRBJ1-4, with 7 bases identical to TRBD1. Losses at the gene ends were 4 bases for V and 5 bases for J; bases not matched to a gene: 7. CDR3 size: 15 residues. The germline gives CDR1 MNHEY, CDR2 SMNVEV (reference sequence). CDR3 DNA: TGTGCCAGCAGTTGGGTAGGGGGCGGGAATGAAAAACTGTTTTTT. It yields the protein CASSWVGGGNEKLFF.

This clone was seen a handful of times. This chain links TRBV29-1 with TRBJ1-5; D is ambiguous. V was cut by 6 bases and J by 0 bases, with 9 bases left in between. The CDR3 covers 13 residues. Germline-derived CDR1 and CDR2 are SQVTM and ANQGSEA. CDR3: CSVATNSNQPQHF. The CDR3 DNA follows: TGCAGCGTCGCAACCAATAGCAATCAGCCCCAGCATTTT.

V and J are TRBV15 and TRBJ2-1, with D possibly being TRBD2 (5 bases). Germline CDR1 LNHNV, CDR2 YYDKDF (reference sequence). Trimming shortened V by 0 bases and J by 5 bases, and 11 bases separated the two germline ends. There are 15 residues in the CDR3. CDR3 region: CATSRDWRLNNEQFF. The CDR3 region has the DNA TGTGCCACCAGCAGAGATTGGAGGCTCAACAATGAGCAGTTCTTC.

This clone was recorded a few times. V gene TRBV5-1 combines with J gene TRBJ2-7; D is ambiguous. Germline lookup yields CDR1 SGHRS and CDR2 YFSETQ. The germline V and J ends were trimmed by 7 bases and 2 bases, with 13 bases remaining between them. The CDR3 runs 13 residues. The CDR3 is CASATDATYEQYF. The CDR3 DNA is TGCGCCAGCGCCACGGACGCGACCTACGAGCAGTACTTC.

V and J are TRBV29-1 and TRBJ1-1, with 7 bases aligning to TRBD1. Germline CDR1 reads SQVTM; CDR2 reads ANQGSEA. The length of the CDR3 is 13 residues. The V segment lost 6 bases and the J segment 4 bases; nucleotides outside the gene matches: 8. The CDR3 sequence: CSVGKTGSTEAFF. CDR3 DNA sequence: TGCAGCGTGGGAAAGACAGGGAGCACTGAAGCTTTCTTT.

V is TRBV30 and J is TRBJ2-1, with D unclear. The CDR3 runs to 13 residues. The germline V gene encodes CDR1 GTSNPN and CDR2 SVGIG (reference sequence). With 8 bases removed from V and 3 bases from J, the gap between germline ends came to 14 bases. The CDR3 sequence: CAAGTQIYNEQFF. CDR3 coding DNA: TGTGCCGCCGGCACTCAGATCTACAATGAGCAGTTCTTC. Filled out from reference TRBV30 and TRBJ2-1, the complete variable domain reads SQTIHQWPATLVQPVGSPLSLECTVEGTSNPNLYWYRQAAGRGLQLLFYSVGIGQISSEVPQNLSASRPQDRQFILSSKKLLLSDSGFYLCAAGTQIYNEQFFGPGTRLTVL.

This rearrangement joins TRBV30 to TRBJ1-1; tentatively, D is TRBD1 (6 bases). The CDR3 runs 15 residues. Trimming cost V 1 base and J 4 bases, with 16 bases left between them. Per the germline V gene, CDR1 is GTSNPN and CDR2 is SVGIG (reference sequence). The chain's CDR3 is CAWSDDGQSGTEAFF. Written as DNA, the CDR3 is TGTGCCTGGAGTGACGACGGACAGTCGGGCACTGAAGCTTTCTTT.

V is TRBV7-2 and J is TRBJ2-5, with 7 bases matching TRBD2. Germline trimming cut 5 bases from V and 1 base from J; bases unmatched to any gene: 7. Per germline, CDR1 SGHTA and CDR2 FQGNSA. The CDR3 has 15 residues. The CDR3 spells CASSPILAFQETQYF. In DNA form, the CDR3 reads TGTGCCAGCAGCCCCATACTAGCGTTCCAAGAGACCCAGTACTTC.

V and J are TRBV7-7 and TRBJ2-7, with 12 bases fitting TRBD1. Germline lookup yields CDR1 SSHAT and CDR2 FNYEAQ (reference sequence). After removal of 4 bases from V and 5 bases from J, the junction contained 3 bases not matched to a gene. The CDR3 totals 14 residues. The CDR3 protein is CASSSGQGANEQYF. CDR3 nucleotide sequence: TGTGCCAGCAGCTCGGGACAGGGGGCCAACGAGCAGTACTTC.

The chain joins TRBV29-1 to TRBJ1-5; 8 positions agree with TRBD1. The CDR3 has 11 amino acids. The germline V gene has CDR1 SQVTM and CDR2 ANQGSEA. J was trimmed by 11 bases and V by 6 bases; bases with no gene match: 6. DNA of the CDR3: TGCAGCGTCGAAACAGGGGGGTCCCAGCATTTT. Its protein product is CSVETGGSQHF.